The following is a TCR beta chain sequence with its context. Its antigen is not known. Germline and junction disagree at one end, which may indicate a read error. CDR1 is SGHVS and CDR2 is FNYEAQ in the germline V gene. The CDR3 totals 14 residues. The source of the sample is a study of T cell repertoires in cytomegalovirus infection. Study in general: From public TCR beta signatures came an indication of both CMV infection and matching HLA type.

TCRdb re-derived calls from the reads in MiXCR, one entry per CDR3 protein. The table shows approximately 700,000 distinct CDR3 sequences, with roughly 35% occurring only once. Study-level points and caveats: CMV carriers with the relevant HLA were identified by cumulative public TCR beta family frequency. HLA-C-restricted CMV clonotypes gave the most frequent clonotype in two of eight donors.

The gene calls are TRBV7-6 and TRBJ1-1, with unresolved D. The receptor was isolated from a human donor in good health (CMV status not recorded). Some clones in this sample may be carry-over from other donors' samples. The material sequenced was PBMCs. CDR3 DNA: TGTGCCAGCAGCGGGCAGGTGGGGAGTACTGAATCTTTCTTT. This codes for CASSGQVGSTESFF. Full variable domain (rest looked up from reference TRBV7-6 and TRBJ1-1): GAGVSQSPRYKVTKRGQDVALRCDPISGHVSLYWYRQALGQGPEFLTYFNYEAQQDKSGLPNDRFSAERPEGSISTLTIQRTEQRDSAMYRCASSGQVGSTESFFGQGTRLTVV.